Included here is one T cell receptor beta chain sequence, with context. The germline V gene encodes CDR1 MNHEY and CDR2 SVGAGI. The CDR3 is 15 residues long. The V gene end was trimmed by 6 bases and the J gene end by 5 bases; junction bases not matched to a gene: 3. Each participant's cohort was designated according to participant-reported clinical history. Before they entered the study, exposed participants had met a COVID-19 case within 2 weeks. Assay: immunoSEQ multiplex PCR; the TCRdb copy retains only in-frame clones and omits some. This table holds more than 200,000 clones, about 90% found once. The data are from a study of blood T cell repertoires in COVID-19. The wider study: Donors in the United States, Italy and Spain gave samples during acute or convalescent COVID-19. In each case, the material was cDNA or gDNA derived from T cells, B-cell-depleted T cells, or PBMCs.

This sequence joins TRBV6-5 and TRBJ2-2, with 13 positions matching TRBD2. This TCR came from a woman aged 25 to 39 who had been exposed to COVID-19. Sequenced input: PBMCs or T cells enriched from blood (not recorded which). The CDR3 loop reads CASREGLAGTGELFF. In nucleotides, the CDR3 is TGTGCCAGCAGGGAGGGACTAGCGGGAACCGGGGAGCTGTTTTTT.